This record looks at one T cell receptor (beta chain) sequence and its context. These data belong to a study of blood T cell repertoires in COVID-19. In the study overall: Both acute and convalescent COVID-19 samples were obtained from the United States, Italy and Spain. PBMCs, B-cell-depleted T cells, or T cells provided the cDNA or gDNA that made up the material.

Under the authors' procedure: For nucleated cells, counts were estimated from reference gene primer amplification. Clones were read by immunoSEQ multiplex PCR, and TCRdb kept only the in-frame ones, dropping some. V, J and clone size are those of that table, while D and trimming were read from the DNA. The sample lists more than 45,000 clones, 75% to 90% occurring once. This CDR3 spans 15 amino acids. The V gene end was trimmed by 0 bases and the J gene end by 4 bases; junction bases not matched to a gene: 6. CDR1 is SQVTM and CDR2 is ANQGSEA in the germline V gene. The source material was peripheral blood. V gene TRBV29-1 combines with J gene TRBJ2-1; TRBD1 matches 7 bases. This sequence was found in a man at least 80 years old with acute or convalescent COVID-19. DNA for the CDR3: TGCAGCGTTGAAGATCTGAGGGGGCAATACAATGAGCAGTTCTTC. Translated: CSVEDLRGQYNEQFF.